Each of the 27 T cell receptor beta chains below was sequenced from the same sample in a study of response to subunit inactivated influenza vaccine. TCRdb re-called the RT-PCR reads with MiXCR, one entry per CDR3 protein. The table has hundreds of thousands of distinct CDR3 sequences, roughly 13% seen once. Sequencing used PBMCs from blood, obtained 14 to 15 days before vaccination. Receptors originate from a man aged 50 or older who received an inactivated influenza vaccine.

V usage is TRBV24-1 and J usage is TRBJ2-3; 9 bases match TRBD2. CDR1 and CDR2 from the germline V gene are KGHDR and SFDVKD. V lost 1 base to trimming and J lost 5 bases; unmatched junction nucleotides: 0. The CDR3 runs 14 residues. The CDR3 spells CATSDLLAGDTQYF. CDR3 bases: TGTGCCACCAGTGATTTACTAGCGGGAGATACGCAGTATTTT.

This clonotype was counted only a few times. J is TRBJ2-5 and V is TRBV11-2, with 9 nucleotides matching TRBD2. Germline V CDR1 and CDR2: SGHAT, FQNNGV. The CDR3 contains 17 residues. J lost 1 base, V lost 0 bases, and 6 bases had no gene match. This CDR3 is CASSLEVRTSVQETQYF. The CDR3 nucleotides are TGTGCCAGCAGCTTAGAGGTTCGGACTAGCGTCCAAGAGACCCAGTACTTC. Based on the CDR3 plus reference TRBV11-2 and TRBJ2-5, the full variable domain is EAGVAQSPRYKIIEKRQSVAFWCNPISGHATLYWYQQILGQGPKLLIQFQNNGVVDDSQLPKDRFSAERLKGVDSTLKIQPAKLEDSAVYLCASSLEVRTSVQETQYFGPGTRLLVL.

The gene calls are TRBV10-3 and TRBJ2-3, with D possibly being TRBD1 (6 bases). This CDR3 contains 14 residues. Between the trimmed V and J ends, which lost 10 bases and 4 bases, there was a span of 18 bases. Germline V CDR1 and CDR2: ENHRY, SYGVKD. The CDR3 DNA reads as TGTGCCAGCCGACAGGTGAAATCGGCAGATACGCAGTATTTT. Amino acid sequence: CASRQVKSADTQYF.

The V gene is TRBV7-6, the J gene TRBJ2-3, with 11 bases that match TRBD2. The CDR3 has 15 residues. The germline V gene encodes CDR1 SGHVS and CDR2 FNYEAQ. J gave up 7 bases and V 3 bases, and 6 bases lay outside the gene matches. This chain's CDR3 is CASSLTSGNGHTQYF. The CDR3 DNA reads TGTGCCAGCAGCTTGACTAGCGGGAATGGGCATACGCAGTATTTT.

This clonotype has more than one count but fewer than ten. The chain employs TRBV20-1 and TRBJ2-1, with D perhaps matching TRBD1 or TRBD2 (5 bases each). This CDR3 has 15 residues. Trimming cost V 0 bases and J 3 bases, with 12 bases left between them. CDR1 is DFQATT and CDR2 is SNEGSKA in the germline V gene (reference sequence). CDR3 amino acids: CSARDSWGFYNEQFF. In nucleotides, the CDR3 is TGCAGTGCTAGAGATAGTTGGGGGTTCTACAATGAGCAGTTCTTC.

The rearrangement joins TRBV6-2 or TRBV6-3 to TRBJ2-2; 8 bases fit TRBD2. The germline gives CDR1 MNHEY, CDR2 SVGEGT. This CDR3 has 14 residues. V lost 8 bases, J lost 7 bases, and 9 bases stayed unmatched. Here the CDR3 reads CASLRGGPVGELFF. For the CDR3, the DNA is TGTGCCAGCCTCCGGGGGGGGCCGGTCGGGGAGCTGTTTTTT.

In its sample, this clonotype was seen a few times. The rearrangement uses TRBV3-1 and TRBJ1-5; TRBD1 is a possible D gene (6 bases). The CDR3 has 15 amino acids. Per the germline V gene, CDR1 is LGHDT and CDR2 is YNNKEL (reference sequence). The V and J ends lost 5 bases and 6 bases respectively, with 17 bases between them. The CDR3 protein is CASSIGQHGSQPQHF. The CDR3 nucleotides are TGTGCCAGCAGCATAGGACAGCACGGATCTCAGCCCCAGCATTTT.

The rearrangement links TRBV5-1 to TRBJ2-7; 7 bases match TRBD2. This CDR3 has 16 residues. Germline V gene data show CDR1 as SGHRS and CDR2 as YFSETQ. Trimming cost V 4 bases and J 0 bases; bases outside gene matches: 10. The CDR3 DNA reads TGCGCCAGCAGCCCCGGGGGGACGTCTTTCTCCTACGAGCAGTACTTC. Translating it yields CASSPGGTSFSYEQYF.

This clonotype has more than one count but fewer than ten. CDR3 sequence: CASSLWLAGVPNTGELFF. The CDR3 nucleotides read TGTGCCAGCAGTTTATGGCTAGCGGGAGTCCCTAACACCGGGGAGCTGTTTTTT. This chain joins TRBV28 and TRBJ2-2; 10 bases match TRBD2. V lost 0 bases, J lost 2 bases, and 6 bases stayed unmatched. This CDR3 region has 18 residues. Germline lookup yields CDR1 MDHEN and CDR2 SYDVKM.

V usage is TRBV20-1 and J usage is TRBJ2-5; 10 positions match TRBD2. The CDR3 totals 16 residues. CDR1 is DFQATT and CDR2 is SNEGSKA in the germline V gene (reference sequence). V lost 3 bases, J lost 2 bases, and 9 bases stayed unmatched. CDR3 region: CSASPLAGEPQETQYF. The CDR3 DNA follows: TGCAGTGCTAGTCCCCTAGCGGGGGAGCCGCAAGAGACCCAGTACTTC.

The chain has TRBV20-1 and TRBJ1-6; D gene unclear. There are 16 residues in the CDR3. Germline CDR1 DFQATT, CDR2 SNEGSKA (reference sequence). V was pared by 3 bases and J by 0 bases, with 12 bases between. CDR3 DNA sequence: TGCAGTGCTAGTAAGGGCAGGAGCTCCTATAATTCACCCCTCCACTTT. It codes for CSASKGRSSYNSPLHF.

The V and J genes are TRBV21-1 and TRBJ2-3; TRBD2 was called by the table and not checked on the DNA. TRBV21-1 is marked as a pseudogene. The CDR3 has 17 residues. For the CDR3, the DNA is TGTGCCAGCAGCCCGATCAGAGGGACTAGCGGCACAGATACGCAGTATTTT. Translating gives CASSPIRGTSGTDTQYF.

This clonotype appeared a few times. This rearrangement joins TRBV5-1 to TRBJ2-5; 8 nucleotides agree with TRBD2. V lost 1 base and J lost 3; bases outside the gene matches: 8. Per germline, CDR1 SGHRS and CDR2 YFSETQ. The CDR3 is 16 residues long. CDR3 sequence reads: CASSLFLAGTKETQYF. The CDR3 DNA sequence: TGCGCCAGCAGCTTGTTTTTAGCGGGGACTAAAGAGACCCAGTACTTC.

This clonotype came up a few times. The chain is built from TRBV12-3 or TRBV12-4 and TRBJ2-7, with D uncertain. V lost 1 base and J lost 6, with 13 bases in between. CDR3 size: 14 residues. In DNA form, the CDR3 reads TGTGCCAGCAGTTTAGAAGCCTTAGGTAGCGAGCAGTACTTC. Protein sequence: CASSLEALGSEQYF.

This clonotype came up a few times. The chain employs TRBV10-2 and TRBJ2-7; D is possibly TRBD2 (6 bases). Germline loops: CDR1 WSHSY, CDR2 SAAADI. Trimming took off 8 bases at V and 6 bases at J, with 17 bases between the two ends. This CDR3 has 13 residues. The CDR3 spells CASQSSGVGEQYF. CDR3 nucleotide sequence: TGCGCCAGCCAAAGTTCGGGAGTAGGCGAGCAGTACTTC.

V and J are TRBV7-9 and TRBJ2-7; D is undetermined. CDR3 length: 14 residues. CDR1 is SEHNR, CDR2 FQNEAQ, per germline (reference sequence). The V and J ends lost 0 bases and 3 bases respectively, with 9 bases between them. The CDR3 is CASSLAPAVYEQYF. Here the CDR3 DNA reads TGTGCCAGCAGCTTAGCGCCCGCAGTCTACGAGCAGTACTTC. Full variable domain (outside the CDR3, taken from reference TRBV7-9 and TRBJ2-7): DTGVSQNPRHKITKRGQNVTFRCDPISEHNRLYWYRQTLGQGPEFLTYFQNEAQLEKSRLLSDRFSAERPKGSFSTLEIQRTEQGDSAMYLCASSLAPAVYEQYFGPGTRLTVT.

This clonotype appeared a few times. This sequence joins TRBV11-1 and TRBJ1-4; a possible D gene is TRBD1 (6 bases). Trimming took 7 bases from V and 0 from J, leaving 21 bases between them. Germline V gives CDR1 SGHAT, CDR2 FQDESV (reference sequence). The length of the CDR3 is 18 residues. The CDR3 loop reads CASTSGEGTLATNEKLFF. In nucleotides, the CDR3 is TGTGCCAGCACCTCAGGGGAGGGGACACTAGCAACTAATGAAAAACTGTTTTTT. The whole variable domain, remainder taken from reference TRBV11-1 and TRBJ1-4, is EAEVAQSPRYKITEKSQAVAFWCDPISGHATLYWYRQILGQGPELLVQFQDESVVDDSQLPKDRFSAERLKGVDSTLKIQPAELGDSAMYLCASTSGEGTLATNEKLFFGSGTQLSVL.

This CDR3 reads CSATVRDRSYNEQFF. CDR3 nucleotide sequence: TGCAGTGCTACGGTTCGCGACAGGTCCTACAATGAGCAGTTCTTC. The genes are TRBV20-1 and TRBJ2-1, with a weak D call TRBD1 (6 bases). This CDR3 comprises 15 residues. The V gene lost 4 bases and the J gene lost 1 base, with 14 bases spanning the gap. From germline, CDR1 is DFQATT and CDR2 SNEGSKA (reference sequence).

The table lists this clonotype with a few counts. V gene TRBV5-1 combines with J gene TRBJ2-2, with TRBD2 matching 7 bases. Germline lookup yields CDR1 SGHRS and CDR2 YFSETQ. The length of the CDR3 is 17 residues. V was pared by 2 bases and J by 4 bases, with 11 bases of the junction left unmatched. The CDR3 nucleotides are TGCGCCAGCAGCTTAGCAGGGACTACGATGATCACCGGGGAGCTGTTTTTT. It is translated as CASSLAGTTMITGELFF.

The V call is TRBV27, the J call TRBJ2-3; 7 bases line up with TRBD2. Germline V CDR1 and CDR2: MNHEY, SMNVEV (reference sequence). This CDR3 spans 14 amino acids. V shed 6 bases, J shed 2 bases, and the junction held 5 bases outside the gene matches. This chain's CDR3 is CASRRLANTDTQYF. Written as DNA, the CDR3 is TGTGCCAGCAGAAGACTAGCAAACACAGATACGCAGTATTTT.

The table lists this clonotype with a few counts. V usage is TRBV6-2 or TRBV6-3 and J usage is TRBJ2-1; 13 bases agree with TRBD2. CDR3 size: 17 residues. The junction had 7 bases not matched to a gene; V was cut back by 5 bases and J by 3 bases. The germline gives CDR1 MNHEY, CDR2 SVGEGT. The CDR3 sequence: CASSDRRTSGSYNEQFF. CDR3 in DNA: TGTGCCAGCAGTGACCGAAGGACTAGCGGGAGCTACAATGAGCAGTTCTTC.

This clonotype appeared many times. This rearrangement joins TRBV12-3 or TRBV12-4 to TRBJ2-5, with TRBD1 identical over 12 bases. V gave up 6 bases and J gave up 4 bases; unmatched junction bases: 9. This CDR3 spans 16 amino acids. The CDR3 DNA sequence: TGTGCCAGCAGCCTGGGGACAGGGGGCGGTTTAGAGACCCAGTACTTC. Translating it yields CASSLGTGGGLETQYF.

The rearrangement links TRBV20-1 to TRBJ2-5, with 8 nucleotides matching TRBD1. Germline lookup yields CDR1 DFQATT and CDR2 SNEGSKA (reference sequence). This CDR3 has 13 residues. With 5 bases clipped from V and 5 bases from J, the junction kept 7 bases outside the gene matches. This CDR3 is CSAAWTGRETQYF. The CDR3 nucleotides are TGCAGTGCTGCCTGGACAGGGCGGGAGACCCAGTACTTC.

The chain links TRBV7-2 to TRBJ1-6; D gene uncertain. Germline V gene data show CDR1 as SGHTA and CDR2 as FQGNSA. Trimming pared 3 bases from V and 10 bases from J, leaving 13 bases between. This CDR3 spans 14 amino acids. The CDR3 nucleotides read TGTGCCAGCAGCTTGGAGACGTTAGCATCACCCCTCCACTTT. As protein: CASSLETLASPLHF.

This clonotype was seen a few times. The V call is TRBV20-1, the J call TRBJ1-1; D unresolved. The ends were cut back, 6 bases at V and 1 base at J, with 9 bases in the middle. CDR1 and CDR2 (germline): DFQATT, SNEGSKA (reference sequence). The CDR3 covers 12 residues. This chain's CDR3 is CSAGPQNTEAFF. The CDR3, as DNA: TGCAGTGCGGGTCCACAGAACACTGAAGCTTTCTTT.

CDR3 protein: CASSPMRQGIPYEQYF. In DNA form, the CDR3 reads TGTGCCAGCTCACCTATGAGACAGGGAATACCCTACGAGCAGTACTTC. This chain uses TRBV18 with TRBJ2-7; 7 nucleotides align to TRBD1. This CDR3 is 16 amino acids long. Germline V gene lookup returns CDR1 KGHSH and CDR2 LQKENI. The trim removed 3 bases at V and 2 bases at J, leaving 10 bases unmatched.

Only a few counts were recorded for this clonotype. The CDR3 sequence: CASSYDAGHTGELFF. CDR3 coding DNA: TGTGCCAGCAGTTACGACGCGGGGCACACCGGGGAGCTGTTTTTT. The chain uses TRBV6-2 or TRBV6-3 and TRBJ2-2; tentatively, D is TRBD2 (6 bases). The germline CDR1 and CDR2 sequences are MNHEY and SVGEGT. The CDR3 spans 15 residues. Trimming left V 2 bases short and J 3 bases short, with 10 bases between.